The subject of this entry is one TCR beta chain. The sample belongs to a study of blood T cells in healthy people across ages. A J-beta primer mix and a sample-barcoded 5' primer were used in a second PCR of roughly 6 to 12 cycles. One entry per CDR3 protein, called by TCRdb with MiXCR from the 5' RACE reads. Found here are about 730,000 distinct CDR3 sequences, roughly 45% of them singletons; the top ten hold approximately 22%. The germline V gene has CDR1 SGHTA and CDR2 FQGNSA. Trimming took 5 bases from V and 7 from J; bases not matched to a gene: 14. This CDR3 has 16 residues. V usage is TRBV7-2 and J usage is TRBJ2-5; 9 bases map to TRBD2. Input material: blood. The sequence was obtained from a woman aged 60-75 years in good health. For the CDR3, the DNA is TGTGCCAGCAGCCAGCGGTCGGGTAGCGGGGGATGGACCCAGTACTTC. The encoded protein is CASSQRSGSGGWTQYF.